The entry below describes one T cell receptor beta chain. This clonotype was seen once. No antigen is known for it. Base qualities are not at hand, and no much larger clone is one base apart. A single read constitutes weak evidence. The germline V gene specifies SNHLY as CDR1 and FYNNEI as CDR2. Trimmed from V: 7 bases; trimmed from J: 5 bases; junction bases lacking a gene match: 4. Including cysteine and phenylalanine, the CDR3 has 12 amino acids. Left in the record is the CDR3 DNA by itself, 36 bases read in frame from the first base. The entry originates in a study of CDR3 diversity in severe acne (dated by TCRdb to about 2019). The library was generated by PCR. The data were produced on an Illumina HiSeq 2000. The public sequencing data were trimmed at Q25 with fastp and processed into clonotypes with MiXCR by TCRdb, which kept only in-frame beta chains. Rows with one shared CDR3 protein collapse into an entry with the most common genes and DNA. This sample has roughly 100,000 distinct CDR3 sequences in its table, and roughly 51% of those were observed once. Approximately 13% of the sample belongs to the ten largest clones.

The source material was blood. The chain is assembled from TRBV2 and TRBJ2-7; 8 central bases correspond to TRBD1. The receptor comes from a male donor with acne. The base sequence is TGTGCCAGCAATACAGGGGGTGACGAGCAGTACTTC. Protein translation: CASNTGGDEQYF. With the rest looked up from the reference TRBV2 and TRBJ2-7 genes rather than sequenced, the full variable domain is EPEVTQTPSHQVTQMGQEVILRCVPISNHLYFYWYRQILGQKVEFLVSFYNNEISEKSEIFDDQFSVERPDGSNFTLKIRSTKLEDSAMYFCASNTGGDEQYFGPGTRLTVT.